Presented here are 14 T cell receptor beta chains from one specimen sequenced in a study of blood T cell repertoires in COVID-19. Some clones are missing from TCRdb's copy, which holds only in-frame ones; the method was immunoSEQ multiplex PCR. This sample has roughly 24,000 clones, with approximately 86% found just once. The sample was peripheral blood. These receptors came from a human donor in a cohort sampled during active COVID-19.

This chain connects TRBV3-1 (or the pseudogene TRBV3-2) to TRBJ2-5; D unclear. The germline V gene has CDR1 LGHDT and CDR2 YNNKEL (reference sequence). V was pared by 2 bases and J by 4 bases, with 8 bases between. The CDR3 covers 13 residues. The DNA of the CDR3 is TGTGCCAGCAGCCAATTCTTGTCAGAGACCCAGTACTTC. Protein product: CASSQFLSETQYF.

V gene TRBV14 combines with J gene TRBJ2-7; the D gene is possibly TRBD2 (6 bases). In germline, CDR1 is SGHDN, CDR2 FVKESK. This CDR3 is built from 13 residues. V shed 3 bases and J shed 4 bases, with 10 bases lying between them. In DNA, the CDR3 is TGTGCCAGCAGCCAGGCGGGACCTTACGAGCAGTACTTC. It is translated as CASSQAGPYEQYF.

The chain carries TRBV5-1 and TRBJ2-7, with 15 bases aligning to TRBD2. J gave up 3 bases and V 4 bases, and 5 bases lay outside the gene matches. Germline CDR1 is SGHRS and CDR2 is YFSETQ. This CDR3 region has 16 residues. The DNA for the CDR3 is TGCGCCAGCAGCCCCGGGACTAGCGGGAGGATCTACGAGCAGTACTTC. Its translation is CASSPGTSGRIYEQYF.

This chain joins TRBV28 and TRBJ1-1; 8 nucleotides align to TRBD1. The CDR3 has 17 residues. After removal of 1 base from V and 1 base from J, the junction contained 8 bases not matched to a gene. In germline, CDR1 is MDHEN, CDR2 SYDVKM. The CDR3 DNA reads as TGTGCCAGCAGTTTATCCTTTCAGGGGGCCAGGAACACTGAAGCTTTCTTT. This translates into CASSLSFQGARNTEAFF.

The genes are TRBV6-5 and TRBJ1-6; tentatively, D is TRBD1 (5 bases). The CDR3 has 16 residues. V was shortened by 0 bases and J by 10 bases, with 16 bases between the two germline ends. Germline CDR1 reads MNHEY; CDR2 reads SVGAGI. The CDR3 DNA reads as TGTGCCAGCAGTTACTCGCCGGGAGGGGAGGCGTCACCCCTCCACTTT. This translates into CASSYSPGGEASPLHF.

The chain recombines TRBV5-4 with TRBJ2-1, with TRBD2 identical over 9 bases. The CDR3 spans 17 residues. Trimming took 4 bases from V and 0 from J; bases not matched to a gene: 8. Germline CDR1 reads SGHNT; CDR2 reads YYREEE (reference sequence). The CDR3 DNA is TGTGCCAGCAGCCCGCCACTAGCGGGCATCTCCTACAATGAGCAGTTCTTC. This sequence encodes CASSPPLAGISYNEQFF.

The rearrangement joins TRBV28 to TRBJ1-1, with D hard to call. CDR1 MDHEN and CDR2 SYDVKM come from the germline V gene. CDR3 size: 14 residues. The V gene lost 2 bases and the J gene lost 3 bases, with 10 bases spanning the gap. The CDR3 sequence is CASSLLNKYTEAFF. CDR3 DNA: TGTGCCAGCAGTTTACTTAACAAGTACACTGAAGCTTTCTTT.

This clone was detected only a few times. The J gene is TRBJ1-1, the V gene TRBV10-3; D gene uncertain. V was shortened by 4 bases and J by 4 bases, with 16 bases between the two germline ends. The germline CDR1 and CDR2 sequences are ENHRY and SYGVKD. The CDR3 has 15 amino acids. The CDR3 nucleotides are TGTGCCATCAGTGGGGATCCCCCTGGGAGCACTGAAGCTTTCTTT. The encoded protein is CAISGDPPGSTEAFF.

The chain links TRBV19 to TRBJ2-7; D perhaps matches TRBD2 (6 bases). CDR1 is LNHDA, CDR2 SQIVND, per germline (reference sequence). The CDR3 loop spans 15 amino acids. V was shortened by 0 bases and J by 0 bases, with 9 bases between the two germline ends. CDR3 sequence: CASSIDLGGSYEQYF. CDR3 DNA: TGTGCCAGTAGTATAGACCTCGGGGGCTCCTACGAGCAGTACTTC.

This clone was seen only once. The chain carries TRBV6-1 and TRBJ1-2; 7 bases agree with TRBD1. The V gene's germline CDR1 is MNHNS and CDR2 SASEGT. The CDR3 has 13 amino acids. V shed 3 bases, J shed 8 bases, and the junction held 6 bases outside the gene matches. The CDR3 sequence is CASSDRDRGGYTF. The CDR3, as DNA: TGTGCCAGCAGTGACCGGGACAGAGGCGGCTACACCTTC.

This clone was seen only once. The chain uses TRBV15 and TRBJ2-7; TRBD2 agrees at 8 bases. The CDR3 runs to 17 residues. CDR1 is LNHNV and CDR2 is YYDKDF in the germline V gene (reference sequence). Germline trimming cut 0 bases from V and 2 bases from J; bases unmatched to any gene: 9. This CDR3 reads CATSRDLPARGAYEQYF. CDR3 bases: TGTGCCACCAGCAGAGATCTTCCAGCGCGGGGGGCCTACGAGCAGTACTTC.

The chain has TRBV6-1 and TRBJ1-6; D unresolved. The CDR3 totals 15 residues. From germline, CDR1 is MNHNS and CDR2 SASEGT. V shed 0 bases and J shed 4 bases, with 7 bases lying between them. CDR3 sequence reads: CASSEAGMYNSPLHF. The CDR3 DNA sequence: TGTGCCAGCAGTGAAGCGGGCATGTATAATTCACCCCTCCACTTT.

The V and J genes are TRBV7-9 and TRBJ2-4; TRBD2 matches at 11 bases. The V and J ends lost 2 bases and 8 bases, in that order; junction bases with no gene match: 11. Germline V lookup: CDR1 SEHNR, CDR2 FQNEAQ (reference sequence). The CDR3 has 17 amino acids. The CDR3 DNA reads TGTGCCAGCAGCTTATTAACTAGCGGGGGTCAATCAGACATTCAGTACTTC. Protein product: CASSLLTSGGQSDIQYF.

The rearrangement uses TRBV6-5 and TRBJ1-3; D gene unclear. Trimming shortened V by 6 bases and J by 1 base, and 13 bases separated the two germline ends. Germline V gives CDR1 MNHEY, CDR2 SVGAGI. The CDR3 totals 15 residues. The CDR3, as DNA: TGTGCCAGCAGCCCCCCGGGTAGTTCTGGAAACACCATATATTTT. Protein: CASSPPGSSGNTIYF.